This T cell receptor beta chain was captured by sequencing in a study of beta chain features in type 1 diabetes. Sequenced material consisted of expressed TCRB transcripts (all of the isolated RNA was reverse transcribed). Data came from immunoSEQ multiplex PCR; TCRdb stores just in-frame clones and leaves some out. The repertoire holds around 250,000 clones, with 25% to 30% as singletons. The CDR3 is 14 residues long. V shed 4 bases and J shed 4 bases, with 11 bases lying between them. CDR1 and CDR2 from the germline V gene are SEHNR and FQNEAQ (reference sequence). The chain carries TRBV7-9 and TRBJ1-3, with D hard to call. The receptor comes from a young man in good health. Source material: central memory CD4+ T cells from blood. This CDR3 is CASSSWTLGNTIYF. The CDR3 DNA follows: TGTGCCAGCAGCTCCTGGACCCTAGGAAACACCATATATTTT.